Here is one T cell receptor (beta chain) with its context. Other autoimmune diseases and infections within the past four weeks excluded donors. This entry belongs to a study of type 1 and type 2 diabetes patients. For the study at large: Participants included type 1 and type 2 diabetes patients plus nondiabetic controls. Magnetic bead positive selection isolated CD4+ or CD8+ T cells from PBMCs.

CDR3 size: 12 residues. CDR1 is MNHEY, CDR2 SVGAGI, per germline. The V gene lost 5 bases and the J gene lost 8 bases, with 10 bases spanning the gap. The PCR template was genomic DNA. A primer set of 30 forward and 13 reverse primers amplified the CDR3. TCRdb called the multiplex PCR reads again in MiXCR, with one record for every CDR3 protein. The sample includes 270,000 or so distinct CDR3 sequences, roughly 44% of them seen just once. The chain combines TRBV6-5 with TRBJ2-1; D gene unclear. Sequencing used peripheral blood mononuclear cells (PBMCs). The sequence derives from a man aged 18 to 30 with type 2 diabetes. CDR3 protein: CASSTLRDEQFF. The CDR3 DNA sequence: TGTGCCAGCAGTACTCTTAGGGATGAGCAGTTCTTC.